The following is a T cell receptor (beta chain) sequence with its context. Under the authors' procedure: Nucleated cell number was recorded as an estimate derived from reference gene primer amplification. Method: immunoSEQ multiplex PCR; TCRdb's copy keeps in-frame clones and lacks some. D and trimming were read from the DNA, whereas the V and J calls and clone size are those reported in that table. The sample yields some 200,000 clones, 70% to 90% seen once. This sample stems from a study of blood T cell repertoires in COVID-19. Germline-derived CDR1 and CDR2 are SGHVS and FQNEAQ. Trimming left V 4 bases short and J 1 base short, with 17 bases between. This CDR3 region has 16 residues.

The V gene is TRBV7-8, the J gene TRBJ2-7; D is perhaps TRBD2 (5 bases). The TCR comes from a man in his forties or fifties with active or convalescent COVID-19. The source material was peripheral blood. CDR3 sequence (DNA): TGTGCCAGCAGCTGGAGCCCGCCCACTAGGTCCTACGAGCAGTACTTC. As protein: CASSWSPPTRSYEQYF. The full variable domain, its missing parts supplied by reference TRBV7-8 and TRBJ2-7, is GAGVSQSPRYKVAKRGQDVALRCDPISGHVSLFWYQQALGQGPEFLTYFQNEAQLDKSGLPSDRFFAERPEGSVSTLKIQRTQQEDSAVYLCASSWSPPTRSYEQYFGPGTRLTVT.